Each of the 6 T cell receptor beta chains below was sequenced from the same sample in a study of vaccination effects on CD4 cells after COVID-19. The antigens for these receptors are not known. Produced via immunoSEQ multiplex PCR; TCRdb's table is partial and in-frame only. Here the sample spans 78,000 or so clones, 78% being singletons. Expansion of antigen-specific CD4+ T cells with viral peptide pools was carried out by the ViraFEST assay before sequencing. Scientists isolated CD4+ T cells after an approximately 10-day culture period ended. Having tested negative for nucleocapsid antibodies, the vaccine recipients showed no prior SARS-CoV-2 infection. The sequencing here drew on CD4+ T cells from PBMCs cultured with SARS-CoV-2 spike peptides, taken before COVID-19 vaccination. Every receptor here comes from a human donor who received a COVID-19 vaccine.

This clone appeared a few times. V and J are TRBV24-1 and TRBJ1-3; D gene ambiguous. Germline values: CDR1 KGHDR, CDR2 SFDVKD. Trimming took off 0 bases at V and 0 bases at J, with 11 bases between the two ends. The CDR3 runs to 17 residues. The CDR3 reads CATSDLEERCSGNTIYF. In nucleotides, the CDR3 is TGTGCCACCAGTGATTTGGAGGAGCGGTGCTCTGGAAACACCATATATTTT.

The gene calls are TRBV7-8 and TRBJ2-7; D unclear. Germline V gives CDR1 SGHVS, CDR2 FQNEAQ. V dropped 1 base and J dropped 4 bases, with 8 bases sitting between them. The CDR3 is made up of 13 amino acids. The CDR3 sequence: CASSLDTEYEQYV. DNA of the CDR3: TGTGCCAGCAGCTTAGACACTGAATACGAGCAGTACGTC.

This chain links TRBV6-5 with TRBJ1-5; D perhaps matches TRBD1 (5 bases). The CDR3 is 14 residues long. V dropped 6 bases and J dropped 4 bases, with 13 bases sitting between them. From germline, CDR1 is MNHEY and CDR2 SVGAGI. The CDR3 coding sequence is TGTGCCAGCAGGAGGGACTCCACGAATCAGCCCCAGCATTTT. It translates to CASRRDSTNQPQHF.

The chain joins TRBV3-1 (or the pseudogene TRBV3-2) to TRBJ1-3; 8 bases are a match to TRBD1. Losses at the gene ends were 3 bases for V and 2 bases for J; bases not matched to a gene: 3. The CDR3 extends over 15 amino acids. Per the germline V gene, CDR1 is LGHDT and CDR2 is YNNKEL (reference sequence). The CDR3 bases are TGTGCCAGCAGCCACCGGACAGGGCCTGGAAACACCATATATTTT. It is translated as CASSHRTGPGNTIYF.

This clone was picked up one time. This chain links TRBV5-1 with TRBJ2-5; tentative D call: TRBD1 (6 bases). The V end was cut by 2 bases, the J end by 0 bases, with 8 bases between. The CDR3 spans 14 residues. Germline CDR1 SGHRS, CDR2 YFSETQ. CDR3 DNA sequence: TGCGCCAGCAGCTTTACAGGGTACCAAGAGACCCAGTACTTC. Encoded protein: CASSFTGYQETQYF.

This clone was counted once. The rearrangement joins TRBV2 to TRBJ2-7; 9 nucleotides line up with TRBD1. There are 16 residues in the CDR3. V trimming: 1 base; J trimming: 2 bases; junction bases outside the gene matches: 6. Looked up from germline, CDR1 is SNHLY and CDR2 is FYNNEI. In DNA form, the CDR3 reads TGTGCCAGCAGTGAAGGCCGGGACAGGGTGGCCTACGAGCAGTACGTC. It translates to CASSEGRDRVAYEQYV.